This T cell receptor beta chain derives from a study of cytomegalovirus exposure and HLA in healthy donors. The V and J ends lost 3 bases and 3 bases, in that order; junction bases with no gene match: 3. The germline V gene encodes CDR1 SEHNR and CDR2 FQNEAQ (reference sequence). CDR3 length: 15 amino acids. Overall study findings and caveats: The majority of TCR sequences were rare, yet some public TCRs appeared in many donors. Reported performance of the classifier showed diagnosis of cytomegalovirus status with high specificity and sensitivity.

Generated by immunoSEQ multiplex PCR, the TCRdb table keeps only in-frame clones and is missing some. In the table there are approximately 140,000 clones, around 88% of which are singletons. Details on this clone: Its specificity is unknown.

This chain uses TRBV7-9 with TRBJ2-1; 9 bases line up with TRBD1. The sample taken for sequencing was PBMCs. The source of this sequence is a young woman in good health and CMV-seropositive. The chain's CDR3 is CASSFPDRGYNEQFF. For the CDR3, the DNA is TGTGCCAGCAGCTTTCCGGACAGGGGCTACAATGAGCAGTTCTTC.